One sample yielded the 18 T cell receptor beta chains listed below, sequenced in a study of T cells after yellow fever vaccination. MiXCR was run by TCRdb on the 5' RACE reads, yielding one entry per CDR3 protein. The table lists approximately 240,000 distinct CDR3 sequences, about 3.5% of them singletons. Sequencing was performed on PBMCs, taken 15 days after the yellow fever booster vaccination. The receptors were gathered from a man aged 18 to 30 who received the YFV17D yellow fever vaccine.

At least ten counts were recorded for this clonotype. This chain uses TRBV30 with TRBJ1-1; D ambiguous. There are 13 residues in the CDR3. In germline, CDR1 is GTSNPN, CDR2 SVGIG (reference sequence). Trimming stripped 2 bases from V and 11 bases from J, with 18 bases between. The CDR3 DNA reads as TGTGCCTGGAGTAGGCCAGGACCCCTTGGGGCTTTCTTT. As protein: CAWSRPGPLGAFF.

This clonotype was picked up many times. The chain combines TRBV7-8 with TRBJ2-1; TRBD2 aligns across 7 bases. Trimming cost V 4 bases and J 4 bases; bases outside gene matches: 10. This CDR3 contains 16 residues. Germline V lookup: CDR1 SGHVS, CDR2 FQNEAQ. DNA for the CDR3: TGTGCCAGCAGCTCAAGGGACTATCCAGATTACAATGAGCAGTTCTTC. This codes for CASSSRDYPDYNEQFF.

This clonotype appeared many times. The genes are TRBV5-1 and TRBJ1-1; D remains unclear. The CDR3 has 14 amino acids. Germline CDR1 and CDR2: SGHRS and YFSETQ. Trimming pared 4 bases from V and 0 bases from J, leaving 10 bases between. The CDR3 DNA sequence: TGCGCCAGCAGCCTCCTTACTATGAACACTGAAGCTTTCTTT. It encodes CASSLLTMNTEAFF.

Many counts were recorded for this clonotype. The rearrangement joins TRBV5-1 to TRBJ2-2, with D perhaps matching TRBD2 (6 bases). Per germline, CDR1 SGHRS and CDR2 YFSETQ. The V end was cut by 6 bases, the J end by 3 bases, with 9 bases between. The CDR3 spans 13 residues. The DNA for the CDR3 is TGCGCCAGCAAAGGCGGGGACACCGGGGAGCTGTTTTTT. Its protein is CASKGGDTGELFF.

This clonotype was seen a handful of times. The chain recombines TRBV12-3 or TRBV12-4 with TRBJ1-4; 7 bases are shared with TRBD1. Unmatched junction bases numbered 7, after V lost 3 bases and J lost 6 bases. The CDR3 contains 15 residues. CDR3 DNA sequence: TGTGCCAGCAGTTTCCGGGCCAGGGGGTATGAAAAACTGTTTTTT. Translation gives CASSFRARGYEKLFF.

The rearrangement links TRBV7-2 to TRBJ2-3, with TRBD2 matching over 7 bases. Germline CDR1 SGHTA, CDR2 FQGNSA. V trimming: 9 bases; J trimming: 6 bases; junction bases outside the gene matches: 12. The CDR3 extends over 14 amino acids. The CDR3 protein is CASLWASGRDTQYF. For the CDR3, the DNA is TGTGCCAGTCTCTGGGCTAGCGGCCGGGATACGCAGTATTTT.

CDR3 DNA sequence: TGTGCCAGCAGCGAAACAGGTTACTACAATCAGCCCCAGCATTTT. Its translation: CASSETGYYNQPQHF. This rearrangement joins TRBV12-3 or TRBV12-4 to TRBJ1-5; D is possibly TRBD1 (5 bases). The V and J ends lost 6 bases and 3 bases respectively, with 15 bases between them. CDR3 length: 15 residues.

This clonotype was picked up many times. The V gene is TRBV5-1, the J gene TRBJ1-3; D unclear. Trimming took 2 bases from V and 2 from J, leaving 11 bases between them. This CDR3 region has 15 residues. Germline V lookup: CDR1 SGHRS, CDR2 YFSETQ. The DNA of the CDR3 is TGCGCCAGCAGCTTTGACACCTGGACTGGAAACACCATATATTTT. Protein sequence: CASSFDTWTGNTIYF.

V is TRBV2 and J is TRBJ1-5; D gene ambiguous. The germline V gene encodes CDR1 SNHLY and CDR2 FYNNEI. The CDR3 sequence is 16 residues long. Trimming pared 8 bases from V and 0 bases from J, leaving 17 bases between. CDR3 residues: CASASHDLDSNQPQHF. The CDR3 DNA is TGTGCCAGCGCTTCCCACGACTTGGATAGCAATCAGCCCCAGCATTTT.

In this sample, this clonotype turned up many times. This chain connects TRBV6-2 or TRBV6-3 to TRBJ1-2; 7 nucleotides align to TRBD1. V gave up 2 bases and J gave up 6 bases; unmatched junction bases: 3. Germline V lookup: CDR1 MNHEY, CDR2 SVGEGT. This CDR3 spans 13 amino acids. The CDR3 sequence is CASSYGGGDGYTF. In nucleotides, the CDR3 is TGTGCCAGCAGTTACGGAGGGGGCGATGGCTACACCTTC.

In its sample, this clonotype was seen many times. As DNA, the CDR3 is TGTGCCAGCAGCCTAGGTGAAGGCTCACCCCTCCACTTT. Amino acids: CASSLGEGSPLHF. This chain joins TRBV7-9 and TRBJ1-6; D is unresolved. This CDR3 comprises 13 residues. Germline loops: CDR1 SEHNR, CDR2 FQNEAQ (reference sequence). The V end lost 5 bases, the J end lost 10 bases, and 12 bases lay between the germline ends. Full variable domain (missing parts from reference TRBV7-9 and TRBJ1-6): DTGVSQNPRHKITKRGQNVTFRCDPISEHNRLYWYRQTLGQGPEFLTYFQNEAQLEKSRLLSDRFSAERPKGSFSTLEIQRTEQGDSAMYLCASSLGEGSPLHFGNGTRLTVT.

This clonotype was detected many times. V is TRBV4-3 and J is TRBJ2-3; 11 nucleotides align to TRBD2. The V segment lost 0 bases and the J segment 0 bases; nucleotides outside the gene matches: 14. The CDR3 spans 21 residues. Germline V gives CDR1 LGHNA, CDR2 YSLEER. Here the CDR3 DNA reads TGCGCCAGCAGCCAAGATTATGTAGCGGGGGGGAGTAGACCCAGCACAGATACGCAGTATTTT. Its translation is CASSQDYVAGGSRPSTDTQYF.

At least ten counts were recorded for this clonotype. The V gene is TRBV11-1, the J gene TRBJ2-5; tentatively, D is TRBD1 or TRBD2 (5 bases each). The CDR3 runs to 15 residues. The ends were cut back, 6 bases at V and 4 bases at J, with 18 bases in the middle. Germline V CDR1 and CDR2: SGHAT, FQDESV (reference sequence). The CDR3 is CASRTGGGSGETQYF. CDR3 in DNA: TGTGCCAGCAGAACCGGTGGGGGTTCGGGAGAGACCCAGTACTTC.

This clonotype appeared many times. The chain combines TRBV10-3 with TRBJ2-7, with TRBD1 matching 10 bases. V gave up 2 bases and J gave up 6 bases; unmatched junction bases: 4. Germline V gene lookup returns CDR1 ENHRY and CDR2 SYGVKD. The CDR3 is 14 amino acids. Here the CDR3 reads CAISEPTGGGEQYV. CDR3 sequence (DNA): TGTGCCATCAGTGAGCCGACAGGGGGCGGCGAGCAGTACGTC.

This clonotype was observed at least ten times. This chain uses TRBV20-1 with TRBJ2-2; 7 positions agree with TRBD2. CDR3 length: 15 amino acids. Per the germline V gene, CDR1 is DFQATT and CDR2 is SNEGSKA (reference sequence). J was trimmed by 0 bases and V by 3 bases; bases with no gene match: 4. The CDR3 reads CSARLRGANTGELFF. As DNA, the CDR3 is TGCAGTGCTAGGTTACGGGGGGCGAACACCGGGGAGCTGTTTTTT.

This clonotype was counted many times. The chain recombines TRBV28 with TRBJ2-2, with D possibly TRBD1 on 6 matching bases. Per germline, CDR1 MDHEN and CDR2 SYDVKM. The CDR3 is made up of 16 amino acids. Trimming took 5 bases from V and 0 from J, leaving 13 bases between them. For the CDR3, the DNA is TGTGCCAGCAGTCCTGACAGGTTAGCGAACACCGGGGAGCTGTTTTTT. It is translated as CASSPDRLANTGELFF.

This clonotype has at least ten counts. The chain uses TRBV20-1 and TRBJ2-7, with D possibly called TRBD1 or TRBD2 (6 bases each). The V gene's germline CDR1 is DFQATT and CDR2 SNEGSKA (reference sequence). The CDR3 totals 15 residues. Deletions cut 0 bases from V and 2 bases from J, with 14 bases between. The CDR3 reads CSARETFGGPYEQYV. CDR3 sequence (DNA): TGCAGTGCTAGAGAGACTTTCGGGGGCCCCTACGAGCAGTACGTC.

This clonotype has a count of ten or more. This chain connects TRBV20-1 to TRBJ2-1, with 7 bases that match TRBD2. The CDR3 is 15 amino acids. Germline values: CDR1 DFQATT, CDR2 SNEGSKA (reference sequence). Germline trimming cut 4 bases from V and 8 bases from J; bases unmatched to any gene: 14. The CDR3 DNA follows: TGCAGTGCTACACAAGCGGGGCTGGTCTGGTATGAGCAGTTCTTC. Translating it yields CSATQAGLVWYEQFF.